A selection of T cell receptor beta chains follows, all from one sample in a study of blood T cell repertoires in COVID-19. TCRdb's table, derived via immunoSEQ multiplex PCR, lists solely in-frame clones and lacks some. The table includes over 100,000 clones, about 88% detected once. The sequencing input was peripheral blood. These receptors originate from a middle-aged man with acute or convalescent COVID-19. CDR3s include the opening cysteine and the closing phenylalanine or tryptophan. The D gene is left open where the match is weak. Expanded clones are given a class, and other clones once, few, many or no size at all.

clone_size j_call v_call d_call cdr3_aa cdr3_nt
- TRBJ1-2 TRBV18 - CASSAEHYGYTF TGTGCCAGCTCAGCAGAACACTATGGCTACACCTTC
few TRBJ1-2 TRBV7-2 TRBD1 CASSLWTGGTYGYTF TGTGCCAGCAGCCTCTGGACAGGGGGTACCTATGGCTACACCTTC
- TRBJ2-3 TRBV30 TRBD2 CAWSFGRGIVDTQYF TGTGCCTGGAGTTTTGGGAGGGGTATTGTAGATACGCAGTATTTT
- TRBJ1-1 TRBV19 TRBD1 CASSKPGQGGPEAFF TGTGCCAGTAGTAAACCGGGACAGGGGGGTCCTGAAGCTTTCTTT
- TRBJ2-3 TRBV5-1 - CASSFHGGALDTQYF TGCGCCAGCAGCTTTCATGGCGGGGCGCTAGATACGCAGTATTTT
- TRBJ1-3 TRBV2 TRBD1 CASSVQGYLDTIYF TGTGCCAGCAGCGTACAGGGGTATTTGGACACCATATATTTT
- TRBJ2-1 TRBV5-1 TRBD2 CASSLAAGAVNEQFF TGCGCCAGCAGCTTAGCCGCGGGAGCCGTCAATGAGCAGTTCTTC
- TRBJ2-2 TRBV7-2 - CASSSKNTGELFF TGTGCCAGCAGTAGTAAGAACACCGGGGAGCTGTTTTTT
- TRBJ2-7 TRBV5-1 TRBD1 CASSLRTGGEPYEQYF TGCGCCAGCAGCCTAAGGACAGGGGGCGAACCCTACGAGCAGTACTTC
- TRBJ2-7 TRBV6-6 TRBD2 CASRAGSRVEQYF TGTGCCAGCAGAGCGGGGAGCCGGGTGGAGCAGTACTTC
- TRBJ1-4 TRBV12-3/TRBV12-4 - CASTSGNEKLFF TGTGCCAGCACCTCTGGCAATGAAAAACTGTTTTTT
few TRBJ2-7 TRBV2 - CAGFTGYEQYF TGTGCCGGCTTTACAGGTTACGAGCAGTACTTC
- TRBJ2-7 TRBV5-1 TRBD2 CASSLGGGGLSYEQYF TGCGCCAGCAGCTTGGGCGGGGGGGGCCTCTCCTACGAGCAGTACTTC
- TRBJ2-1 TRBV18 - CASSPPDRRGNEQFF TGTGCCAGCTCACCACCCGACAGACGGGGGAATGAGCAGTTCTTC
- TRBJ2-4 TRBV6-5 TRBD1 CASSYSTGAAKNIQYF TGTGCCAGCAGTTACTCGACAGGGGCGGCCAAAAACATTCAGTACTTC
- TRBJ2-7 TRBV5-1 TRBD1 CASSSTGGPYEQYF TGCGCCAGCAGCTCGACAGGGGGCCCCTACGAGCAGTACTTC
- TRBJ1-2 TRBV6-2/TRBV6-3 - CASSETGRYGYTF TGTGCCAGCAGCGAGACAGGTCGCTATGGCTACACCTTC
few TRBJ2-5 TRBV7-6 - CASSLSPGGGGGTQYF TGTGCCAGCAGCTTAAGCCCCGGGGGCGGGGGAGGGACCCAGTACTTC
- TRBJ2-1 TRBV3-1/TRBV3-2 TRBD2 CASSRSGGAIYNEQFF TGTGCCAGCAGCCGGAGCGGGGGTGCGATCTACAATGAGCAGTTCTTC
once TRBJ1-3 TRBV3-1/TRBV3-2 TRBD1 CASSHPDRGPIYF TGTGCCAGCAGCCACCCTGACAGGGGGCCCATATATTTT
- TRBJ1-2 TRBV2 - CASRVGRYGYTF TGTGCCAGCAGGGTCGGGAGGTATGGCTACACCTTC
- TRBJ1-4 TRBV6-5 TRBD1 CASSSGGGEKLFF TGTGCCAGCAGTTCAGGGGGCGGTGAAAAACTGTTTTTT
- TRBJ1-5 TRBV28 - CASLSSYQPQHF TGTGCCAGCTTAAGCTCCTATCAGCCCCAGCATTTT
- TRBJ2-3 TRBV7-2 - CASSLWSMSDTQYF TGTGCCAGCAGCTTATGGTCTATGTCGGATACGCAGTATTTT
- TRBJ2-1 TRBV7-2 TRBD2 CASSWTSHEQFF TGTGCCAGCAGTTGGACTAGTCATGAGCAGTTCTTC
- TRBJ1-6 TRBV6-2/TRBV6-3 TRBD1 CASSYRRGNSPLHF TGTGCCAGCAGTTACCGCAGGGGGAATTCACCCCTCCACTTT
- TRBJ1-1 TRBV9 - CASSKVGNTEAFF TGTGCCAGCAGTAAAGTCGGGAACACTGAAGCTTTCTTT
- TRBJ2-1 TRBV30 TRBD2 CAWSEGLASNNEQFF TGTGCCTGGAGTGAGGGACTAGCGTCAAACAATGAGCAGTTCTTC
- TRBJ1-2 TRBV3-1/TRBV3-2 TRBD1 CASSQPGTAYGYTF TGTGCCAGCAGCCAACCCGGGACAGCCTATGGCTACACCTTC
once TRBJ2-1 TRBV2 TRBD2 CASIAGVSYNEQFF TGTGCCAGCATAGCGGGAGTCTCCTACAATGAGCAGTTCTTC
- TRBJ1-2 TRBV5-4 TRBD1 CASSPAAGGWGYTF TGTGCCAGCAGCCCGGCGGCAGGGGGTTGGGGCTACACCTTC
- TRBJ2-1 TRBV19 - CASSIGGLLAPEQFF TGTGCCAGTAGTATAGGAGGGCTACTAGCTCCTGAGCAGTTCTTC
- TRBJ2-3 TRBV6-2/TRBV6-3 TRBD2 CASSLLAGGGDTQYF TGTGCCAGCAGCCTCCTAGCGGGGGGCGGAGATACGCAGTATTTT
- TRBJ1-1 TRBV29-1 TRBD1 CSVKDRGLGEAFF TGCAGCGTTAAGGACAGGGGGTTGGGTGAAGCTTTCTTT
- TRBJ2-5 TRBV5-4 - CASSPARGRETQYF TGTGCCAGCAGCCCAGCAAGGGGTAGGGAGACCCAGTACTTC
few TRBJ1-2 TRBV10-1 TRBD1 CASSGGQGTGYTF TGCGCCAGCAGTGGCGGACAGGGTACAGGCTACACCTTC
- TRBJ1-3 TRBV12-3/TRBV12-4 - CASSLADTIYF TGTGCCAGCAGTTTGGCTGATACCATATATTTT
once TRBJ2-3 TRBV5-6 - CASSLGTRVTDTQYF TGTGCCAGCAGCTTGGGGACTCGGGTCACAGATACGCAGTATTTT
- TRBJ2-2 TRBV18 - CASSPKRTFWEAGELFF TGTGCCAGCTCACCCAAGAGGACGTTCTGGGAGGCCGGGGAGCTGTTTTTT
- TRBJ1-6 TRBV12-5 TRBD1 CASGCGTGAAWSPLHF TGTGCTAGTGGTTGTGGGACAGGGGCCGCCTGGTCACCCCTCCACTTT
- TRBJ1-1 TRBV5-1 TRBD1 CASSLFDREGSEAFF TGCGCCAGCAGCTTATTCGACAGGGAAGGCTCTGAAGCTTTCTTT
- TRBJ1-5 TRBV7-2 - CASRGRWNQPQHF TGTGCCAGCCGGGGGAGGTGGAATCAGCCCCAGCATTTT
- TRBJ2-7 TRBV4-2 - CASSLGRPQTRIHEQYF TGTGCCAGCAGCTTAGGCCGCCCTCAGACTAGGATCCACGAGCAGTACTTC
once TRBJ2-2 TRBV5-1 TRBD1 CASSGRGQRVFGELFF TGCGCCAGCAGCGGAAGGGGACAGAGGGTTTTCGGGGAGCTGTTTTTT
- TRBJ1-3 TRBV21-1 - CDLPDREVRGNTIYF TGTGACTTACCCGACAGGGAGGTGAGAGGAAACACCATATATTTT
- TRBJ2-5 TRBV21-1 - CARPPSGGAESAETQYF TGTGCCAGACCCCCTAGCGGGGGGGCCGAGAGTGCAGAGACCCAGTACTTC